Shown below are 24 T cell receptor beta chains from a single sample sequenced in a study of blood T cells in healthy people across ages. A second PCR of 7 to 11 cycles used a sample-barcoded 5' primer and a J-beta primer mix. MiXCR, applied by TCRdb to the 5' RACE reads, yields one record per CDR3 protein. The sample carries some 1 million distinct CDR3 sequences, 45% recorded once. Specimen: blood. Source of these receptors: an older woman in good health.

J is TRBJ1-4 and V is TRBV14, with a possible D match to TRBD1 (6 bases). The germline CDR1 and CDR2 sequences are SGHDN and FVKESK. The V and J ends lost 0 bases and 2 bases respectively, with 10 bases between them. This CDR3 region has 16 residues. The CDR3 sequence: CASSQDRGQTNEKLFF. CDR3 bases: TGTGCCAGCAGCCAAGATCGAGGACAGACTAATGAAAAACTGTTTTTT.

This CDR3 reads CASTGDRGTDTQYF. The CDR3 bases are TGCGCCAGCACTGGGGACAGGGGGACAGATACGCAGTATTTT. This sequence joins TRBV4-1 and TRBJ2-3; the match to TRBD1 covers 11 bases. J gave up 3 bases and V 7 bases, and 3 bases lay outside the gene matches. Germline V lookup: CDR1 MGHRA, CDR2 YSYEKL. The CDR3 sequence is 14 residues long.

V usage is TRBV28 and J usage is TRBJ2-1, with D possibly matching TRBD2 (5 bases). From germline, CDR1 is MDHEN and CDR2 SYDVKM. V lost 5 bases and J lost 3, with 14 bases in between. The CDR3 spans 15 residues. The CDR3 loop reads CASSPATGNYNEQFF. CDR3 in DNA: TGTGCCAGCAGTCCCGCGACGGGGAACTACAATGAGCAGTTCTTC.

This clonotype was seen a handful of times. The V gene is TRBV5-1, the J gene TRBJ2-4, with TRBD2 matching 12 bases. The germline V gene has CDR1 SGHRS and CDR2 YFSETQ. The trim removed 4 bases at V and 0 bases at J, leaving 11 bases unmatched. The CDR3 has 19 amino acids. CDR3 sequence reads: CASSPRTSGNPRAKNIQYF. The CDR3 DNA is TGCGCCAGCAGCCCGAGGACTAGCGGGAATCCTCGAGCCAAAAACATTCAGTACTTC.

The V gene is TRBV20-1, the J gene TRBJ1-5; 10 nucleotides agree with TRBD1. With 5 bases clipped from V and 5 bases from J, the junction kept 6 bases outside the gene matches. The CDR3 covers 14 residues. Germline-derived CDR1 and CDR2 are DFQATT and SNEGSKA (reference sequence). The CDR3 sequence: CSAGTTGGHQPQHF. CDR3 DNA: TGCAGTGCTGGAACGACAGGGGGCCATCAGCCCCAGCATTTT.

A few counts support this clonotype. The chain carries TRBV3-1 and TRBJ1-1; D gene ambiguous. Trimming left V 3 bases short and J 8 bases short, with 16 bases between. This CDR3 comprises 14 residues. The germline CDR1 and CDR2 sequences are LGHDT and YNNKEL (reference sequence). CDR3 sequence: CASSHPGGSGEAFF. CDR3 coding DNA: TGTGCCAGCAGCCACCCGGGTGGCAGCGGGGAAGCTTTCTTT.

The chain links TRBV5-1 to TRBJ2-3; TRBD1 might be the D (6 bases). The CDR3 covers 15 residues. V shed 8 bases and J shed 0 bases, with 16 bases lying between them. Germline V CDR1 and CDR2: SGHRS, YFSETQ. DNA for the CDR3: TGCGCCAGTTCAACCCCGGGACAAAGCACAGATACGCAGTATTTT. Its protein product is CASSTPGQSTDTQYF.

The V and J genes are TRBV28 and TRBJ2-6, with D unclear. The CDR3 covers 15 residues. The germline V gene encodes CDR1 MDHEN and CDR2 SYDVKM. V shed 3 bases and J shed 0 bases, with 6 bases lying between them. This CDR3 reads CASSFLGSGANVLTF. The CDR3 coding sequence is TGTGCCAGCAGTTTCTTGGGCTCTGGGGCCAACGTCCTGACTTTC. The full variable domain, its missing parts supplied by reference TRBV28 and TRBJ2-6, is DVKVTQSSRYLVKRTGEKVFLECVQDMDHENMFWYRQDPGLGLRLIYFSYDVKMKEKGDIPEGYSVSREKKERFSLILESASTNQTSMYLCASSFLGSGANVLTFGAGSRLTVL.

This chain uses TRBV20-1 with TRBJ1-1; possible D gene TRBD1, 6 bases. V lost 3 bases and J lost 5, with 16 bases in between. CDR3 length: 14 residues. Germline V CDR1 and CDR2: DFQATT, SNEGSKA (reference sequence). CDR3 sequence: CSASSLKGGTEAFF. The DNA of the CDR3 is TGCAGTGCTAGTAGTCTCAAGGGGGGGACTGAAGCTTTCTTT.

The rearrangement links TRBV20-1 to TRBJ2-7; no reliable D call. The CDR3 totals 13 residues. Trimming removed 3 bases from V and 0 bases from J, with 9 bases in between. The germline V gene has CDR1 DFQATT and CDR2 SNEGSKA (reference sequence). The CDR3 region has the DNA TGCAGTGCTAGGACCCTTAGCTCCTACGAGCAGTACTTC. Translated, it gives CSARTLSSYEQYF.

This clonotype was seen more than once but under ten times. The chain combines TRBV11-2 with TRBJ2-7; 9 bases fit TRBD1. There are 15 residues in the CDR3. Germline V CDR1 and CDR2: SGHAT, FQNNGV. V gave up 1 base and J gave up 3 bases; unmatched junction bases: 4. The CDR3 is CASSLAGTGYYEQYF. In DNA form, the CDR3 reads TGTGCCAGCAGCTTAGCGGGGACAGGGTACTACGAGCAGTACTTC.

The rearrangement joins TRBV12-3 or TRBV12-4 to TRBJ2-7, with a tentative D call TRBD2 (5 bases). The CDR3 runs to 14 residues. The ends were cut back, 6 bases at V and 2 bases at J, with 14 bases in the middle. The CDR3 loop is CASSSAGPAYEQYF. The CDR3 coding sequence is TGTGCCAGCAGCTCTGCGGGCCCAGCCTACGAGCAGTACTTC.

This clonotype was counted only a few times. The V call is TRBV20-1, the J call TRBJ2-5, with TRBD2 identical over 9 bases. The CDR3 is made up of 15 amino acids. In germline, CDR1 is DFQATT, CDR2 SNEGSKA (reference sequence). Unmatched junction bases numbered 14, after V lost 6 bases and J lost 6 bases. CDR3: CSASEMAGGPKTQYF. The CDR3 coding sequence is TGCAGTGCCTCAGAGATGGCGGGAGGGCCCAAGACCCAGTACTTC.

This clonotype was seen a few times. V and J are TRBV7-9 and TRBJ2-4, with a weak D call TRBD1 (5 bases). The CDR3 loop spans 14 amino acids. The germline V gene encodes CDR1 SEHNR and CDR2 FQNEAQ (reference sequence). Trimming stripped 6 bases from V and 4 bases from J, with 13 bases between. The CDR3 spells CASSETENKNIQYF. The CDR3 nucleotides are TGTGCCAGCAGTGAGACAGAGAATAAAAACATTCAGTACTTC.

CDR3 sequence reads: CASSLALGPVANEQFF. In nucleotides, the CDR3 is TGTGCCAGCAGTTTAGCGTTAGGCCCCGTTGCTAATGAGCAGTTCTTC. The rearrangement uses TRBV12-3 or TRBV12-4 and TRBJ2-1; no clear D gene. V lost 0 bases to trimming and J lost 7 bases, with 16 bases between them. This CDR3 is built from 16 residues.

The chain is built from TRBV10-3 and TRBJ2-7; 12 positions match TRBD2. CDR1 is ENHRY, CDR2 SYGVKD, per germline. The junction had 14 bases not matched to a gene; V was cut back by 8 bases and J by 0 bases. This CDR3 has 18 residues. In DNA form, the CDR3 reads TGTGCCATCGCGGAGTTCGGGACTAGCGGGTCGCCCTCCTACGAGCAGTACTTC. Its translation is CAIAEFGTSGSPSYEQYF.

V gene TRBV11-1 combines with J gene TRBJ2-7; 12 nucleotides align to TRBD2. V shed 5 bases and J 6 bases; nucleotides not matched to a gene: 5. The V gene's germline CDR1 is SGHAT and CDR2 FQDESV (reference sequence). The CDR3 contains 14 residues. DNA for the CDR3: TGTGCCAGCAGCCCCCGACTAGCGGGAGTCGAGCAGTACTTC. This translates into CASSPRLAGVEQYF. Looking up the rest from reference TRBV11-1 and TRBJ2-7 gives the full variable domain: EAEVAQSPRYKITEKSQAVAFWCDPISGHATLYWYRQILGQGPELLVQFQDESVVDDSQLPKDRFSAERLKGVDSTLKIQPAELGDSAMYLCASSPRLAGVEQYFGPGTRLTVT.

This clonotype was recorded a few times. The chain couples TRBV29-1 to TRBJ2-1; D tentatively reads TRBD1 or TRBD2 (5 bases each). This CDR3 is built from 16 residues. Trimming left V 1 base short and J 5 bases short, with 18 bases between. The germline gives CDR1 SQVTM, CDR2 ANQGSEA. The CDR3 DNA reads as TGCAGCGTTGAAGGGCAGCCGGGACGGAGAAACAATGAGCAGTTCTTC. It codes for CSVEGQPGRRNNEQFF.

The rearrangement joins TRBV9 to TRBJ2-7; D is perhaps TRBD2 (6 bases). CDR3 length: 15 residues. V was trimmed by 0 bases and J by 3 bases, leaving 13 bases between them. The germline gives CDR1 SGDLS, CDR2 YYNGEE. The CDR3 is CASSVERGGGYEQYF. CDR3 in DNA: TGTGCCAGCAGCGTAGAGCGTGGGGGAGGCTACGAGCAGTACTTC. Using reference TRBV9 and TRBJ2-7 for the parts outside the CDR3, the full variable domain is DSGVTQTPKHLITATGQRVTLRCSPRSGDLSVYWYQQSLDQGLQFLIQYYNGEERAKGNILERFSAQQFPDLHSELNLSSLELGDSALYFCASSVERGGGYEQYFGPGTRLTVT.

The CDR3 DNA reads TGTGCCAGCAGTGTGGTCCTAGCGGGAGGGGAGGCCAAAAACATTCAGTACTTC. Translation: CASSVVLAGGEAKNIQYF. V usage is TRBV2 and J usage is TRBJ2-4, with TRBD2 matching 12 bases. V lost 4 bases, J lost 1 base, and 8 bases stayed unmatched. The CDR3 has 18 amino acids. Germline CDR1 SNHLY, CDR2 FYNNEI.

This clonotype showed up just a few times. The gene calls are TRBV7-6 and TRBJ2-1; D remains unclear. Germline lookup yields CDR1 SGHVS and CDR2 FNYEAQ. V dropped 1 base and J dropped 0 bases, with 13 bases sitting between them. The length of the CDR3 is 17 residues. CDR3 region: CASSLGAGLSSYNEQFF. The CDR3 nucleotides read TGTGCCAGCAGCTTAGGAGCCGGCCTGAGCTCCTACAATGAGCAGTTCTTC.

The rearrangement links TRBV3-1 to TRBJ2-7; no clear D gene. The CDR3 length is 14 residues. From germline, CDR1 is LGHDT and CDR2 YNNKEL (reference sequence). The V end lost 3 bases, the J end lost 0 bases, and 9 bases lay between the germline ends. The CDR3 DNA is TGTGCCAGCAGCCACCATTTCGTCTCCTACGAGCAGTACTTC. It specifies CASSHHFVSYEQYF.

The chain recombines TRBV9 with TRBJ1-6; 8 bases line up with TRBD1. V shed 2 bases, J shed 7 bases, and the junction held 5 bases outside the gene matches. Germline V lookup: CDR1 SGDLS, CDR2 YYNGEE. The CDR3 spans 15 residues. The DNA for the CDR3 is TGTGCCAGCAGCGTTGCGGACAGGGCAAATTCACCCCTCCACTTT. It specifies CASSVADRANSPLHF.

In this sample, this clonotype turned up a few times. The V and J genes are TRBV3-1 and TRBJ2-1; either TRBD1 or TRBD2 may supply D (5 bases each). V was pared by 3 bases and J by 1 base, with 7 bases between. Germline CDR1 and CDR2: LGHDT and YNNKEL (reference sequence). CDR3 length equals 14 residues. This CDR3 reads CASSQGVSYNEQFF. Written as DNA, the CDR3 is TGTGCCAGCAGCCAGGGGGTTTCCTACAATGAGCAGTTCTTC.